Shown below are 25 T cell receptor beta chains from a single sample sequenced in a study of blood T cells in healthy people across ages. Combining a sample-barcoded 5' primer with a J-beta primer mix, a second PCR ran for roughly 6 to 11 cycles. TCRdb re-called the 5' RACE reads with MiXCR, one entry per CDR3 protein. Among 1.5 million to 2 million distinct CDR3 sequences listed, about 31% were seen once. Sequences were obtained from blood. The receptors were gathered from a woman in her 30s in good health.

There are a few counts of this clonotype. V and J are TRBV7-2 and TRBJ2-3; 8 positions match TRBD2. Trimming at V came to 5 bases and at J to 5 bases, leaving 9 bases not matched to a gene. The CDR3 covers 15 residues. Germline V gene lookup returns CDR1 SGHTA and CDR2 FQGNSA. The CDR3 loop reads CASSLNGGGVDTQYF. The DNA of the CDR3 is TGTGCCAGCAGCCTGAACGGGGGGGGAGTAGATACGCAGTATTTT.

V usage is TRBV3-1 and J usage is TRBJ2-5, with 10 positions matching TRBD2. Trimming removed 3 bases from V and 5 bases from J; junction bases left unmatched: 9. The V gene's germline CDR1 is LGHDT and CDR2 YNNKEL (reference sequence). This CDR3 is 16 amino acids long. The CDR3 DNA follows: TGTGCCAGCAGCCAGTCGACAGCGGGGGGGCGCGAGACCCAGTACTTC. This codes for CASSQSTAGGRETQYF.

This sequence joins TRBV4-1 and TRBJ1-4, with a tentative D call TRBD1 (5 bases). The CDR3 extends over 15 amino acids. In germline, CDR1 is MGHRA, CDR2 YSYEKL. V was shortened by 2 bases and J by 4 bases, with 11 bases between the two germline ends. As DNA, the CDR3 is TGCGCCAGCAGCCAAAGTCGGGGGAATAATGAAAAACTGTTTTTT. Residues: CASSQSRGNNEKLFF.

The V and J genes are TRBV3-1 and TRBJ2-5; D is possibly TRBD1 or TRBD2 (5 bases each). The CDR3 runs to 17 residues. V was trimmed by 2 bases and J by 5 bases, leaving 21 bases between them. Germline CDR1 LGHDT, CDR2 YNNKEL (reference sequence). The CDR3 reads CASSQQLERGAQETQYF. The CDR3 bases are TGTGCCAGCAGCCAACAGCTCGAGAGGGGCGCCCAGGAGACCCAGTACTTC.

The CDR3 here is CASSEDGGDPGYTF. The CDR3 region has the DNA TGTGCCAGCAGTGAAGACGGGGGAGATCCTGGCTACACCTTC. The J gene is TRBJ1-2, the V gene TRBV6-1, with a possible D match to TRBD1 (5 bases). V lost 1 base and J lost 7, with 13 bases in between. The CDR3 runs 14 residues. Per the germline V gene, CDR1 is MNHNS and CDR2 is SASEGT.

For this clonotype: A much bigger clone sits one base away, suggesting this may be a read error. This rearrangement joins TRBV6-2 or TRBV6-3 to TRBJ2-3, with D unresolved. The germline gives CDR1 MNHEY, CDR2 SVGEGT. This CDR3 contains 15 residues. V was pared by 2 bases and J by 0 bases, with 9 bases between. The CDR3 DNA sequence: TGTGCCAGCAGTTACAACCCCCATAGCACAGATACGCAGTATTTT. It encodes CASSYNPHSTDTQYF.

This clonotype was observed many times. The chain combines TRBV4-2 with TRBJ2-1; 9 nucleotides match TRBD2. The CDR3 is 17 residues long. The trim removed 1 base at V and 8 bases at J, leaving 12 bases unmatched. Germline CDR1 is LGHNA and CDR2 is YNFKEQ. The CDR3 loop reads CASSQAPARGGRDEQFF. CDR3 bases: TGTGCCAGCAGCCAAGCTCCGGCGCGGGGGGGTCGAGATGAGCAGTTCTTC.

This clonotype was detected a few times. The chain links TRBV4-1 to TRBJ2-5; 9 nucleotides match TRBD2. Matching the DNA end better, TRBJ2-7 makes the J call doubtful. The CDR3 has 15 amino acids. Germline V gene sequence: CDR1 MGHRA, CDR2 YSYEKL. The CDR3 DNA reads TGCGCCAGCAGCAAAGCGGGGGGTGTGTTAAACGAGCAGTACTTC. Residues: CASSKAGGVLNEQYF.

For this clonotype: Sequence at one end of the junction differs from germline and may be a read error. The V call is TRBV10-3, the J call TRBJ2-2, with D perhaps TRBD1 or TRBD2 (5 bases each). CDR1 is ENHRY, CDR2 SYGVKD, per germline. CDR3 size: 13 residues. The CDR3 bases are TGTGCCATCAGCAGGGTGAACACCGGGGAGCCGTTTTTT. It yields the protein CAISRVNTGEPFF.

This clonotype showed up just a few times. V and J are TRBV10-3 and TRBJ1-6; perhaps TRBD1 as D (5 bases). Deletions cut 2 bases from V and 7 bases from J, with 9 bases between. CDR1 is ENHRY, CDR2 SYGVKD, per germline. The CDR3 contains 14 residues. The CDR3 here is CAISERGANSPLHF. The CDR3 region has the DNA TGTGCCATCAGTGAGCGGGGCGCGAATTCACCCCTCCACTTT.

The V gene is TRBV12-3 or TRBV12-4, the J gene TRBJ2-7; D possibly matches TRBD1 or TRBD2 (5 bases each). The CDR3 totals 14 residues. Trimming shortened V by 4 bases and J by 7 bases, and 17 bases separated the two germline ends. The DNA for the CDR3 is TGTGCCAGCAGTTGTCAGGGACCCCACAATGAGCAGTACTTC. Amino acids: CASSCQGPHNEQYF.

This clonotype has a handful of counts. V is TRBV27 and J is TRBJ1-4; TRBD1 agrees at 11 bases. The CDR3 contains 17 residues. CDR1 is MNHEY, CDR2 SMNVEV, per germline (reference sequence). V was pared by 6 bases and J by 7 bases, with 13 bases of the junction left unmatched. The CDR3 bases are TGTGCCAGCAGGCCGGACAGGGGGCACGTCAGGGGTGAAAAACTGTTTTTT. This codes for CASRPDRGHVRGEKLFF.

This clonotype has a handful of counts. The J gene is TRBJ2-7, the V gene TRBV7-9; possibly TRBD2 for D (6 bases). Germline V gene data show CDR1 as SEHNR and CDR2 as FQNEAQ (reference sequence). The CDR3 runs 15 residues. The V gene lost 0 bases and the J gene lost 5 bases, with 14 bases spanning the gap. The CDR3 bases are TGTGCCAGCAGCTTAGCGAGATCGGGGGTGAACGAGCAGTACTTC. Its translation is CASSLARSGVNEQYF.

The V and J genes are TRBV20-1 and TRBJ2-3, with D tentatively TRBD1 (6 bases). The DNA end favors TRBJ1-5, so the J call may be wrong. CDR3 size: 14 residues. Germline loops: CDR1 DFQATT, CDR2 SNEGSKA (reference sequence). The DNA for the CDR3 is TGCAGTGCGCAGACTAGCGGGGGCACAGATACGCAGCATTTT. Encoded protein: CSAQTSGGTDTQHF.

This clonotype appeared many times. The rearrangement uses TRBV29-1 and TRBJ2-3; 11 bases line up with TRBD2. The CDR3 covers 14 residues. Germline trimming cut 6 bases from V and 1 base from J; bases unmatched to any gene: 3. From germline, CDR1 is SQVTM and CDR2 ANQGSEA. CDR3 DNA: TGCAGCGTCATACTAGCGGGGGGCACAGATACGCAGTATTTT. Its translation is CSVILAGGTDTQYF.

The V call is TRBV28, the J call TRBJ2-3; D may be TRBD1 or TRBD2 (5 bases each). The V end was cut by 4 bases, the J end by 4 bases, with 15 bases between. This CDR3 contains 15 residues. Germline CDR1 reads MDHEN; CDR2 reads SYDVKM. CDR3 sequence (DNA): TGTGCCAGCAGTTCTTTGGGGGTATTATCAGATACGCAGTATTTT. This gives the protein CASSSLGVLSDTQYF.

V gene TRBV24-1 combines with J gene TRBJ2-7; perhaps TRBD1 as D (5 bases). V was cut by 12 bases and J by 5 bases, with 10 bases left in between. The CDR3 sequence is 10 residues long. The germline gives CDR1 KGHDR, CDR2 SFDVKD. CDR3 in DNA: TGTGCCTTCATGGGGCACGAGCAGTACTTC. Its translation is CAFMGHEQYF.

The sample holds a few counts of this clonotype. V gene TRBV20-1 combines with J gene TRBJ2-5; D possibly corresponds to TRBD1 (6 bases). The V gene lost 5 bases and the J gene lost 3 bases, with 13 bases spanning the gap. The germline V gene encodes CDR1 DFQATT and CDR2 SNEGSKA (reference sequence). CDR3 size: 13 residues. CDR3 residues: CSALPGVEETQYF. As DNA, the CDR3 is TGCAGTGCTTTGCCAGGGGTTGAAGAGACCCAGTACTTC.

The chain couples TRBV11-2 to TRBJ2-1, with D maybe TRBD1 (6 bases). The V gene's germline CDR1 is SGHAT and CDR2 FQNNGV. V shed 0 bases and J shed 0 bases, with 15 bases lying between them. The CDR3 has 18 residues. CDR3 region: CASSLDQGQQLSYNEQFF. CDR3 in DNA: TGTGCCAGCAGCTTAGATCAGGGGCAGCAGCTCTCCTACAATGAGCAGTTCTTC.

There are a few counts of this clonotype. The rearrangement joins TRBV7-9 to TRBJ1-6; D unclear. The V gene's germline CDR1 is SEHNR and CDR2 FQNEAQ (reference sequence). The germline V and J ends were trimmed by 7 bases and 14 bases, with 24 bases remaining between them. The CDR3 contains 15 residues. CDR3: CASTYDTTSMFTLHF. In DNA, the CDR3 is TGTGCCAGCACCTACGACACCACCTCCATGTTCACCCTCCACTTT.

This clonotype was counted only a few times. V gene TRBV28 combines with J gene TRBJ2-4, with D unresolved. From germline, CDR1 is MDHEN and CDR2 SYDVKM. V gave up 5 bases and J gave up 0 bases, with 8 bases separating them. The CDR3 contains 14 residues. This CDR3 reads CASSPWIAKNIQYF. The CDR3 DNA reads as TGTGCCAGCAGTCCCTGGATAGCCAAAAACATTCAGTACTTC.

The chain uses TRBV20-1 and TRBJ2-3, with 7 bases fitting TRBD2. V lost 6 bases and J lost 3; bases outside the gene matches: 12. The length of the CDR3 is 15 residues. The germline gives CDR1 DFQATT, CDR2 SNEGSKA (reference sequence). The CDR3 loop reads CSAKGAGGSTDTQYF. As DNA, the CDR3 is TGCAGTGCCAAAGGGGCTGGCGGGAGTACAGATACGCAGTATTTT.

This clonotype was seen a few times. V and J are TRBV4-1 and TRBJ1-2; unclear D gene. The CDR3 totals 13 residues. CDR1 is MGHRA, CDR2 YSYEKL, per germline. V was trimmed by 3 bases and J by 1 base, leaving 6 bases between them. Here the CDR3 reads CASSQLFNYGYTF. DNA for the CDR3: TGCGCCAGCAGCCAGCTCTTTAACTATGGCTACACCTTC.

V is TRBV5-1 and J is TRBJ2-4; 8 bases map to TRBD2. The J call may be incorrect, as the DNA end agrees better with TRBJ2-7. The CDR3 runs to 14 residues. From germline, CDR1 is SGHRS and CDR2 YFSETQ. CDR3: CASSPRGGLYEQYF. In DNA, the CDR3 is TGCGCCAGCAGCCCACGGGGGGGACTCTACGAGCAGTACTTC.

At least ten counts were recorded for this clonotype. J is TRBJ2-5 and V is TRBV27; perhaps TRBD2 as D (6 bases). This CDR3 contains 14 residues. In germline, CDR1 is MNHEY, CDR2 SMNVEV (reference sequence). Trimming removed 6 bases at V and 5 bases at J, with 16 bases between. DNA of the CDR3: TGTGCCAGCAGCCCCTGGGCGGGGCAGGAGACCCAGTACTTC. Protein product: CASSPWAGQETQYF.